The present T cell receptor (beta chain) was sequenced within a study of T-cell reconstitution after alpha-beta-depleted transplantation in children. The CDR3 has 11 amino acids. V lost 1 base and J 8 bases, leaving 5 bases between the germline ends. Unique molecular identifiers were incorporated into the prepared TCRbeta library. TCRdb processed the PCR reads anew with MiXCR; each CDR3 protein has one entry. In the table there are about 350,000 distinct CDR3 sequences, more than 10% of which are singletons. This TCR derives from a human donor who donated a stem cell graft to a child with Fanconi anemia. The sequencing used PBMCs, collected from the stem cell graft. The genes are TRBV12-3 or TRBV12-4 and TRBJ1-1; D remains ambiguous. DNA of the CDR3: TGTGCCAGCAGTTTAGTGCGGGAAGCTTTCTTT. Its translation: CASSLVREAFF.